This T cell receptor beta chain was retrieved from a study of spatial heterogeneity in lung cancer. Study details: The study consistently detected more beta-chain than alpha-chain sequences.

The V and J ends lost 5 bases and 0 bases respectively, with 12 bases between them. The CDR3 is made up of 15 amino acids. The sample's time point: sample taken at primary tumor resection. Researchers sequenced whole RNA taken from tumor, nontumor lung or frozen PBMC without sorting. The library protocol tagged each TCR cDNA with a unique molecular identifier. TCRdb re-analysed the 5' RACE reads in MiXCR, keeping a single row per CDR3 protein. The table records 40,000 to 50,000 distinct CDR3 sequences, around 13% of them present only once. This clonotype was counted a few times. The sample consisted of PBMCs, taken at surgery. The V gene is TRBV12-3 or TRBV12-4, the J gene TRBJ2-3, with D possibly being TRBD1 (5 bases). The TCR was taken from a male donor with early-stage non-small cell lung cancer. The DNA for the CDR3 is TGTGCCAGCAGTCCACAGGTTCAAAGCACAGATACGCAGTATTTT. This codes for CASSPQVQSTDTQYF.